The clone carrying this T cell receptor (beta chain) was detected a few times. This CDR3 is built from 14 residues. Trimming shortened V by 0 bases and J by 4 bases, and 7 bases separated the two germline ends. Germline CDR1 and CDR2: MNHEY and SVGAGI. This sample is part of a study of T cells in Graves' hyperthyroidism and ophthalmopathy. Across the whole study: Peripheral blood was drawn at first diagnosis, prior to all treatment.

Reasons for excluding patients were uncontrolled infection, other autoimmune disease, pregnancy or lactation. Fresh 10 ml peripheral blood yielded PBMCs. Amplification yielded TCR beta CDR3 regions, with RNA transcripts as the source. A first-round RT-PCR of the TCR CDR3 used the HTBI primer set. TCRdb independently ran MiXCR on the multiplex PCR reads; one entry per CDR3 protein. The repertoire includes fewer than 500,000 distinct CDR3 sequences, 14% to 15% of them detected once, and under 15% sits in the top ten. The clonotype was recovered from a man between 18 and 35 years old with Graves' ophthalmopathy. The sequencing input was blood. The chain uses TRBV6-5 and TRBJ1-3; D gene ambiguous. Here the CDR3 DNA reads TGTGCCAGCAGTTACTCGATATTGGGAAACACCATATATTTT. Protein product: CASSYSILGNTIYF.